The present entry profiles one T cell receptor beta chain with its context. No cognate antigen has been identified for it. One base away there is no much larger clone; base qualities are not given. This record belongs to a study of blood T cell repertoires in COVID-19 (dated by TCRdb to about 2020). Context from the whole study: Collaborator samples came from the United States, Italy and Spain and covered acute and convalescent phases of COVID-19. Nearly every sample came with metadata listing a de-identified subject ID, COVID-19 status, age in years and sex. HLA class I and class II types, where available, came from metadata supplied by the sample provider rather than from assay-based typing. The dataset comprised deeply sampled blood TCRbeta repertoires from subjects exposed to, actively infected with, or recovered from COVID-19. The material from the prospective study consisted of cDNA or gDNA derived from T cells, B-cell-depleted T cells, or PBMCs. A freely available public database, intended as a resource for researchers studying the immune response to SARS-CoV-2, is where the repertoires were released. Samples came from the ongoing ImmuneRACE study (first 160 participants) plus 1,254 subjects from 6 global collaborators. The full study reports these points: The quantity of clinical and demographic metadata differed by source and by participant and was supplied without curation.

In the prospective study, participants were roughly 18 to 90 years old, resided in fewer than 25 geographic areas of the United States, and were enrolled through a virtual design. Cohort assignment in the prospective study relied on participant-reported clinical history from a screening survey and a study questionnaire. In the prospective study, mobile phlebotomists collected whole blood, serum and a nasopharyngeal or oropharyngeal swab from each participant. Over a roughly 2-month period, participants in the prospective study had the option of providing additional blood draws and questionnaires. Blood samples from the prospective study were shipped frozen or at room temperature prior to DNA extraction. The CDR1 and CDR2 encoded by the germline V gene are SGHAT and FQNNGV. A distance of 22 bases separates the germline ends of V and J, which lose 2 bases and 6 bases respectively. The CDR3 runs 17 amino acids, cysteine and phenylalanine included. Only the CDR3 region is kept as DNA, spanning 51 bases read in frame from base 1.

TCRbeta CDR3 regions were amplified from genomic DNA by means of the immunoSEQ Assay, a bias-controlled multiplex PCR. As for the authors' bioinformatics: Within the assay, amplification of reference gene primers was used to estimate how many nucleated cells each sample contained. Sequence reads were collapsed and filtered to measure the absolute abundance of every unique TCRbeta CDR3 rearrangement. Productive Simpson clonality was computed per sample as the square root of Simpson's diversity index over productive rearrangements. Imported from immuneACCESS, the table was reduced by TCRdb to in-frame sequences with V and J called. These copies leave out some clones; in studies compared against another copy, an unresolved V gene accounts for under half, and the cause of the remainder is not known. V and J calls and clone size follow that table, whereas D and trimming were derived from the DNA. This sample holds roughly 260,000 clones; roughly 87% were observed only once. The ten largest clonotypes hold approximately 2.8% of the sample.

This receptor was taken from a woman in her twenties or thirties with acute COVID-19. The specimen sequenced was PBMCs or T cells enriched from blood (not recorded which). The chain is encoded by TRBV11-2 joined to TRBJ1-2; TRBD1 is possibly the D segment (6 matching bases). The bases read TGTGCCAGCAGCTTAATGGGGGCCGCTATGGTGGGAAATGGCTACACCTTC. The resulting protein is CASSLMGAAMVGNGYTF.